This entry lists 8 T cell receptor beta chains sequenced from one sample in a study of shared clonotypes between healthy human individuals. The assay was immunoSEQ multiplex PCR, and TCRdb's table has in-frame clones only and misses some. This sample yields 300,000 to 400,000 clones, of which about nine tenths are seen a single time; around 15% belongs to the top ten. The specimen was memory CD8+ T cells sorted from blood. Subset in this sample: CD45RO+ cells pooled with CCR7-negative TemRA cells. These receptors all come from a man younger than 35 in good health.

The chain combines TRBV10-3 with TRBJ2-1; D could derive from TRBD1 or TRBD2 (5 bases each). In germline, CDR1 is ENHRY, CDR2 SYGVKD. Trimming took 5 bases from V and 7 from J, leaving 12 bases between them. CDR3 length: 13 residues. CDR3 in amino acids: CAISPGTGNEQFF. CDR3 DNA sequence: TGTGCCATCAGTCCCGGGACGGGGAATGAGCAGTTCTTC.

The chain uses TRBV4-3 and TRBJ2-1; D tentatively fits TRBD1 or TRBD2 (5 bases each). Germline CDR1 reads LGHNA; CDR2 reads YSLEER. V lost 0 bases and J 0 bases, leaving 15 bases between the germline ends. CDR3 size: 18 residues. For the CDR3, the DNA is TGCGCCAGCAGCCAAGATCCCAGGGACCCGAGCTCCTACAATGAGCAGTTCTTC. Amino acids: CASSQDPRDPSSYNEQFF.

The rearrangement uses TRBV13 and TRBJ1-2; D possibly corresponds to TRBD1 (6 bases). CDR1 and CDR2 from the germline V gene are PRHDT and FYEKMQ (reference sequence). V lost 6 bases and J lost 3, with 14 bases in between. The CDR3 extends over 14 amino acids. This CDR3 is CASSHEGEDYGYTF. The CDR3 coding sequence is TGTGCCAGCAGTCATGAGGGGGAGGACTATGGCTACACCTTC.

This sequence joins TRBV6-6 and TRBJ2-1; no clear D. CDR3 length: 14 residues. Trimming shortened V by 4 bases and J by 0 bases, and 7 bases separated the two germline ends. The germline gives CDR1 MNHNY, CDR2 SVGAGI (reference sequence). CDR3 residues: CASSSSSSYNEQFF. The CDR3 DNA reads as TGTGCCAGCAGTTCCTCTAGCTCCTACAATGAGCAGTTCTTC.

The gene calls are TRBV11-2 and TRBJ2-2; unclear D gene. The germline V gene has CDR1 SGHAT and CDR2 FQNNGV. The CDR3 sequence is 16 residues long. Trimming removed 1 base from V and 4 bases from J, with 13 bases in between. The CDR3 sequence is CASSLAPGRVTGELFF. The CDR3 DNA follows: TGTGCCAGCAGCTTAGCACCTGGACGGGTCACCGGGGAGCTGTTTTTT.

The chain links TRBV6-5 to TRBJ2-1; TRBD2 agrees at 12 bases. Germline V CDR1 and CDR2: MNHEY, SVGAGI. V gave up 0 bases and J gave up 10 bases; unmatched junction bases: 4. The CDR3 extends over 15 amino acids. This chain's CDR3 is CASSYSRTSGIEQFF. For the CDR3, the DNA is TGTGCCAGCAGTTACTCTAGGACTAGCGGGATCGAGCAGTTCTTC.

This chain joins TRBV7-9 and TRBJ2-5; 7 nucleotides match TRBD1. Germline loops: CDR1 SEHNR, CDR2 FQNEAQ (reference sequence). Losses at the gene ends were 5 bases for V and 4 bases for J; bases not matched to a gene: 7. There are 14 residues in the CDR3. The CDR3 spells CASSTTGRVETQYF. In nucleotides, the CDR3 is TGTGCCAGCAGCACGACAGGGCGGGTAGAGACCCAGTACTTC.

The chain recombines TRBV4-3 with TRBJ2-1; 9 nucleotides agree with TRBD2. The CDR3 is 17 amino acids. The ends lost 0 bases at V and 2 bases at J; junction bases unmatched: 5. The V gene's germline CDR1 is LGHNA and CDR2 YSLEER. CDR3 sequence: CASSQDYGGRAYNEQFF. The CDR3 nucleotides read TGCGCCAGCAGCCAAGATTACGGCGGGAGGGCCTACAATGAGCAGTTCTTC.